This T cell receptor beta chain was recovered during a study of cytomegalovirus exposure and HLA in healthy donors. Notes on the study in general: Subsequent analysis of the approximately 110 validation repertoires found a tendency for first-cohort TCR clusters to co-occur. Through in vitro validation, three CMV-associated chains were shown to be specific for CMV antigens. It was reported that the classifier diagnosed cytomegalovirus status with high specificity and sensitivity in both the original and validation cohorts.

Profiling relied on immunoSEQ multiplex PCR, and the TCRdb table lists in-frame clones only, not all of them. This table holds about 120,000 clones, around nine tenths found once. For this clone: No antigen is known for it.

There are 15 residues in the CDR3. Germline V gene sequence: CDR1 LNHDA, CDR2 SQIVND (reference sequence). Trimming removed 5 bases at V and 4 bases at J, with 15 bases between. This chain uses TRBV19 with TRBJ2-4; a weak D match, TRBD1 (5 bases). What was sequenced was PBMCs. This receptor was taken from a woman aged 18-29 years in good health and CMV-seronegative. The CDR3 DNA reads TGTGCCAGTAGTCCCCGTTCCAGGGATAAAAACATTCAGTACTTC. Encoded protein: CASSPRSRDKNIQYF.